This T cell receptor beta chain was captured by sequencing in a study of T cells expressing NK-cell markers. For the study at large: With respect to HCMV, seven of the eight sequenced donors were seropositive, and one was seronegative.

5'RACE template switching built TCR beta cDNA with unique molecular identifiers. TCRdb re-called the 5' RACE reads; every CDR3 protein appears as one record, without DNA. Recorded for this sample: approximately 420,000 distinct CDR3 sequences. CDR1 and CDR2 from the germline V gene are MNHEY and SVGAGI. CDR3 length: 13 amino acids. Sequenced input: blood T cells: a sorted CD56 or NKG2C T cell subset, CD4+ or CD8+ T cells, or bulk PBMC T cells (not recorded which). This rearrangement joins TRBV6-5 to TRBJ1-1; TCRdb reports TRBD1, a call that lacks DNA to check it against. The sequence was obtained from a woman aged 50 to 65 in good health. CDR3 amino acids: CASSYSNRGEAFF.